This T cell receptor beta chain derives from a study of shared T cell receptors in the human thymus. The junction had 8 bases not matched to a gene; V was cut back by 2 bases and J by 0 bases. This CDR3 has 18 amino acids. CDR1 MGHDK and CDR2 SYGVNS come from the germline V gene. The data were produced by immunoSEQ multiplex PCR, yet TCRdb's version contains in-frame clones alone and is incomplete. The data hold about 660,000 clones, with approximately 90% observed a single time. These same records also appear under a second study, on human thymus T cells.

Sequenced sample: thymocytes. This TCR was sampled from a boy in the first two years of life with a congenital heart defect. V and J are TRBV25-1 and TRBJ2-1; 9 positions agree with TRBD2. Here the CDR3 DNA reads TGTGCCAGCAGTGAAGACGGAGCGGGAGGCAGCTCCTACAATGAGCAGTTCTTC. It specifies CASSEDGAGGSSYNEQFF. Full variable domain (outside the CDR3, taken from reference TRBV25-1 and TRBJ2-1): EADIYQTPRYLVIGTGKKITLECSQTMGHDKMYWYQQDPGMELHLIHYSYGVNSTEKGDLSSESTVSRIRTEHFPLTLESARPSHTSQYLCASSEDGAGGSSYNEQFFGPGTRLTVL.